This is a list of T cell receptor beta chains from one sample in a study of shared clonotypes between healthy human individuals. Here immunoSEQ multiplex PCR was the method, and the copy in TCRdb shows in-frame clones only, minus some. The table records about 2.3 million clones, more than 85% of them present only once. What was sequenced was naive CD4+ T cells from PBMCs. The receptors originated from a man aged 18 to 35 in good health. Some clones in this sample may be carry-over from other donors' samples. The CDR3 runs from the conserved cysteine through the conserved F or W. The D gene is left open where the match is weak. Only some rows state a clone size, as once, few, many or a class for expanded clones.

>TRBJ2-1|-|TRBD2|TRBV28
TGTGCCGGAAAGGGGACTAGGGGGATGTTCTTC
CAGKGTRGMFF
>TRBJ1-2|-|-|TRBV9
TGTGCCAGCAGCGCCGGGGGCGGGACACAGTTACATGGCTACACCTTC
CASSAGGGTQLHGYTF
>TRBJ2-7|-|-|TRBV5-8
TGTGCCAGCAGCTTGGCTACAAATCCGGGCCCATGGGAGCAGTACTTC
CASSLATNPGPWEQYF
>TRBJ1-1|-|TRBD1|TRBV28
TGTGCCAGCAGTTCGACCCGGGACAGGGGGCGATCTGAAGCTTTCTTT
CASSSTRDRGRSEAFF
>TRBJ1-5|-|-|TRBV6-5
TGTGCCAGCAGCGACAGGTATAGCAATCAGCCCCAGCATTTT
CASSDRYSNQPQHF
>TRBJ2-7|-|-|TRBV18
TGTGCCAGCTCACTCCAGGGGGGCGAGCAGTACTTC
CASSLQGGEQYF
>TRBJ1-4|-|TRBD1|TRBV9
TGTGCCAGCAGCCCAGGGCAGGACAGGGAAGGGGAAAAACTGTTTTTT
CASSPGQDREGEKLFF
>TRBJ1-2|-|TRBD1|TRBV7-9
TGTGCCAGCAGCTTCGCAGGGGGTAATGGCTACACCTTC
CASSFAGGNGYTF
>TRBJ2-3|-|TRBD1|TRBV11-1
TGTGCCAGCAGCGGATACGGGACAGGGTTCGGCACAGATACGCAGTATTTT
CASSGYGTGFGTDTQYF
>TRBJ2-5|-|-|TRBV5-1
TGCGCCAGCAGCTTGGTGGGGGGCGCAGGATTTTGGGAGACCCAGTACTTC
CASSLVGGAGFWETQYF
>TRBJ2-7|-|TRBD2|TRBV28
TGTGCCAGCAGGTGGGCGGGGGTCGAGCAGTACTTC
CASRWAGVEQYF
>TRBJ2-3|-|-|TRBV5-1
TGCGCCAGCACTCCGGGGCAGATCACAGATACGCAGTATTTT
CASTPGQITDTQYF
>TRBJ2-1|-|-|TRBV28
TGTGCCAGCGCTTTAGAAAATGAGCAGTTCTTC
CASALENEQFF
>TRBJ2-1|-|TRBD2|TRBV11-3
TGTGCCAGCAGCTTCGCGACTAGCGGGAGGTCCCGTTACAATGAGCAGTTCTTC
CASSFATSGRSRYNEQFF
>TRBJ1-3|-|-|TRBV30
TGTGCCTGGAGTGGGGGATCTGGAAACACCATATATTTT
CAWSGGSGNTIYF
>TRBJ2-7|-|-|TRBV18
TGTGCCAGCTCACCGGGGGCCGCGGCTGTATATGAGCAGTACTTC
CASSPGAAAVYEQYF
>TRBJ1-4|-|-|TRBV2
TGTGCCAGCAGACAGAGGACGGCTGCAACTAATGAAAAACTGTTTTTT
CASRQRTAATNEKLFF
>TRBJ2-1|-|TRBD2|TRBV28
TGTGCCAGCAGTTTCTCTAGCGGTTCCTACAATGAGCAGTTCTTC
CASSFSSGSYNEQFF
>TRBJ1-1|-|-|TRBV2
TGTGCCAGCAGTATTGAGGGACACACTGAAGCTTTCTTT
CASSIEGHTEAFF
>TRBJ2-1|-|-|TRBV6-6
TGTGCCAGCGGGTTCTACAATGAGCAGTTCTTC
CASGFYNEQFF
>TRBJ1-2|-|TRBD1|TRBV5-5
TGTGCCAGCAGCCTACCCCCTACAGGGGCCCTCGTTGGCTACACCTTC
CASSLPPTGALVGYTF
>TRBJ2-5|-|-|TRBV30
TGTGCCTGGAACGCAGGGCCGAGGGGAGAGACCCAGTACTTC
CAWNAGPRGETQYF
>TRBJ1-2|-|-|TRBV2
TGTGCCAGCAGTGACAGGGAACAATCGGGCGGCTACACCTTC
CASSDREQSGGYTF
>TRBJ1-1|-|-|TRBV5-1
TGCGCCAGCAGCTCGTTTAGTGGGATTCAGGACACTGAAGCTTTCTTT
CASSSFSGIQDTEAFF
>TRBJ1-2|-|-|TRBV28
TGTGCCACCCGGACCACTGACTATGGCTACACCTTC
CATRTTDYGYTF
>TRBJ1-5|few|TRBD1|TRBV30
TGTGCCTGGAGTCGACAAAGACAGGGAAGGAATCAGCCCCAGCATTTT
CAWSRQRQGRNQPQHF
>TRBJ2-3|-|TRBD2|TRBV15
TGTGCCACCAGCAGGAGGACTAGCGGTCGCACAGATACGCAGTATTTT
CATSRRTSGRTDTQYF
>TRBJ2-7|-|TRBD2|TRBV7-2
TGTGCCAGCAGCCCGATAGGGGGGCGGACTAGCGGGAGTTACGAGCAGTACTTC
CASSPIGGRTSGSYEQYF
>TRBJ2-7|-|-|TRBV6-1
TGTGCCAGCAGTGGGGTCGGGAATCCGTCCTACGAGCAGTACTTC
CASSGVGNPSYEQYF
>TRBJ2-7|-|-|TRBV9
TGTGCCAGCAGCGCGGGGGACAGCTACTACGAGCAGTACTTC
CASSAGDSYYEQYF
>TRBJ1-1|-|-|TRBV28
TGTGCCAGCAGTTTGACACAGGGTGTGTCTTTCTTT
CASSLTQGVSFF
>TRBJ2-5|-|TRBD1|TRBV5-1
TGCGCCAGCAGCCCGCAGGGGACAGGGGGCTCGGAGACCCAGTACTTC
CASSPQGTGGSETQYF
>TRBJ2-2|-|-|TRBV27
TGTGCCAGCAGTCAACAGGTATCCGGGGAGCTGTTTTTT
CASSQQVSGELFF
>TRBJ2-6|-|-|TRBV5-1
TGCGCCAGCAGCCCCCCCGGCTCTGGGGCCAACGTCCTGACTTTC
CASSPPGSGANVLTF
>TRBJ1-3|-|-|TRBV9
TGTGCCAGCAGCGAGACCCCCTTCGGGCGGAGCTCTGGAAACACCATATATTTT
CASSETPFGRSSGNTIYF
>TRBJ2-7|-|-|TRBV18
TGTGCCAGCTCACCGGGGGGTTTATCCTACGAGCAGTACTTC
CASSPGGLSYEQYF
>TRBJ2-7|-|TRBD1|TRBV5-6
TGTGCCAGCAGCTCACGGACAGGGGTGATATCCTCCTACGAGCAGTACTTC
CASSSRTGVISSYEQYF
>TRBJ2-7|-|TRBD1|TRBV19
TGTGCCAGAACGTACGGACAGGGGAAGACCCACGAGCAGTACTTC
CARTYGQGKTHEQYF
>TRBJ2-2|-|-|TRBV28
TGTGCCAGCAGTCGACCTAACACCGGGGAGCTGTTTTTT
CASSRPNTGELFF
>TRBJ1-1|-|-|TRBV9
TGTGCCAGCAGCCCTAAAGCCTCCATGGGGCCGCGCAGCACTGAAGCTTTCTTT
CASSPKASMGPRSTEAFF
>TRBJ1-1|-|-|TRBV5-1
TGCGCCAGCAGCTTACGGGGTGGCACTGAAGCTTTCTTT
CASSLRGGTEAFF
>TRBJ2-5|-|-|TRBV29-1
TGCAGCGTTGATTTGGGGATAGAGACCCAGTACTTC
CSVDLGIETQYF
>TRBJ2-5|once|-|TRBV4-2
TGTGCCAGCAGCCAAGAGACTCCCCAAGAGACCCAGTACTTC
CASSQETPQETQYF
>TRBJ2-6|-|-|TRBV11-2
TGTGCCAGCAGCTTAGATGGGGCTATCGTCCTGACTTTC
CASSLDGAIVLTF
>TRBJ2-7|once|-|TRBV11-2
TGTGCCAGCAGCTTAGTTCAGGGATCCTACGAGCAGTACTTC
CASSLVQGSYEQYF
>TRBJ2-3|-|-|TRBV15
TGTGCCACCAGCAGAGATCGGACAGCCGGAAGCACAGATACGCAGTATTTT
CATSRDRTAGSTDTQYF
>TRBJ2-1|-|TRBD2|TRBV18
TGTGCCAGCTCACCACAACTAGCGGGAGAAAATGAGCAGTTCTTC
CASSPQLAGENEQFF
>TRBJ2-7|-|TRBD2|TRBV5-1
TGCGCCAGCAGCCTGGGACTAGCGGGAGGCTACGAGCAGTACTTC
CASSLGLAGGYEQYF
>TRBJ2-7|-|-|TRBV7-3
TGTGCCAGCAGCTCCACCGAGAAGATAATTAGCTCCTACGAGCAGTACTTC
CASSSTEKIISSYEQYF
>TRBJ1-1|-|-|TRBV11-2
TGTGCCAGCAGCCCAGGTCGAAACACTGAAGCTTTCTTT
CASSPGRNTEAFF
>TRBJ2-7|-|TRBD2|TRBV15
TGTGCCACCAGCAGAGATACTAGCGGGACTAACGAGCAGTACTTC
CATSRDTSGTNEQYF
>TRBJ2-1|-|-|TRBV10-2
TGCGCCAGCAGTGAGGGGGTTGAGCAGTTCTTC
CASSEGVEQFF
>TRBJ1-3|once|-|TRBV21-1
TGTGCCAGCAGCAAAGCGGGAGGAGGGACAGGGGGCTATAACTCTGGAAACACCATATATTTT
CASSKAGGGTGGYNSGNTIYF
>TRBJ2-6|-|-|TRBV28
TGTGCCAGCCGGCCGGCCTCTGGGGCCAACGTCCTGACTTTC
CASRPASGANVLTF
>TRBJ2-2|-|-|TRBV28
TGTGCCACCTACCGAGGGGGGGACACCGGGGAGCTGTTTTTT
CATYRGGDTGELFF